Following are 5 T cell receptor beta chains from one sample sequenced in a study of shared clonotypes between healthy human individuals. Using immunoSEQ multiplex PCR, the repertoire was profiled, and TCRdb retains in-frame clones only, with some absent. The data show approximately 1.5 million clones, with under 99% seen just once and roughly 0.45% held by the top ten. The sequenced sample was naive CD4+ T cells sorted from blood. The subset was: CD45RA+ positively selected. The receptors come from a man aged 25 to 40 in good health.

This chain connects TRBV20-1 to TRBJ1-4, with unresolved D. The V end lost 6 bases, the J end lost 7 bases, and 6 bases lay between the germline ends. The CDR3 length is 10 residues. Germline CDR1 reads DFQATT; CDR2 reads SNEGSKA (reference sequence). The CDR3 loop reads CSAWSEKLFF. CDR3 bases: TGCAGTGCGTGGAGTGAAAAACTGTTTTTT.

CDR3 loop: CATSLGQGLHARGYGYTF. The CDR3 bases are TGTGCCACCAGCCTAGGACAGGGTTTGCATGCTCGTGGTTATGGCTACACCTTC. This sequence joins TRBV15 and TRBJ1-2; 8 positions agree with TRBD1. V was pared by 5 bases and J by 5 bases, with 19 bases of the junction left unmatched. The CDR3 sequence is 18 residues long. Per the germline V gene, CDR1 is LNHNV and CDR2 is YYDKDF (reference sequence).

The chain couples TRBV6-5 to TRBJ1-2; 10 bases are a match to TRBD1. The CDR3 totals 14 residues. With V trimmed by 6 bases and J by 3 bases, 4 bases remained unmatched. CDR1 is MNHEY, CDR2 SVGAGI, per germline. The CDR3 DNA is TGTGCCAGCAGAGGGACAGGGGCTTACTATGGCTACACCTTC. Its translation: CASRGTGAYYGYTF.

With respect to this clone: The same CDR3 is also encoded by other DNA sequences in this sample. CDR3 residues: CSVAGQGPYEQYF. The CDR3 nucleotides are TGCAGCGTCGCGGGACAGGGGCCCTACGAGCAGTACTTC. The V and J genes are TRBV29-1 and TRBJ2-7; 10 nucleotides line up with TRBD1. The CDR3 has 13 amino acids. The junction had 4 bases not matched to a gene; V was cut back by 6 bases and J by 2 bases. Germline-derived CDR1 and CDR2 are SQVTM and ANQGSEA.

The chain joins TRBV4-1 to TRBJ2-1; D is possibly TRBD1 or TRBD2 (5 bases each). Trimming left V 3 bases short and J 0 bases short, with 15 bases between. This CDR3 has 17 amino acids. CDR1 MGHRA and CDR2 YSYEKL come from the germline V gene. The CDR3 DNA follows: TGCGCCAGCAGCCAGGGAACCGGGACCAGCTCCTACAATGAGCAGTTCTTC. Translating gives CASSQGTGTSSYNEQFF.